The 10 T cell receptor beta chains below were found in one sample sequenced in a study of T-cell memory formation after mild COVID-19 (dated by TCRdb to the early 2020s). Receptor libraries were prepared by 5' RACE. Sequencer: Illumina NovaSeq 6000. TCRdb's own reprocessing of the public reads used fastp at Q25 and MiXCR and kept productive beta chains. Every CDR3 protein is listed once, alongside the most common genes and DNA of its rows. For this sample there are about 160,000 distinct CDR3 sequences; about 28% appear just once. Of the sample, approximately 12% is held by the ten largest clones. The sample was PBMCs or a T cell subset sorted from them (not recorded which). These receptors were taken from an adult woman who had mild COVID-19 (a few samples of this study predate the infection). The sample titles of this study are shuffled in the database, so cell type and time point are left out; the donor was told from shared clones.

This clonotype came up a few times. J is TRBJ1-3 and V is TRBV7-8, with D hard to call. Per germline, CDR1 SGHVS and CDR2 FQNEAQ. Deletions cut 1 base from V and 2 bases from J, with 18 bases between. The CDR3 runs 18 residues. The CDR3 nucleotides are TGTGCCAGCAGCTTAGGCCATTTTGAATGGACTGCTGGAAACACCATATATTTT. Amino acids: CASSLGHFEWTAGNTIYF.

This clonotype was seen only a few times. One end of the junction is discordant with germline, which a read error may explain. The chain has TRBV20-1 and TRBJ1-2; weak D call: TRBD1 (6 bases). This CDR3 is 15 amino acids long. Germline V gene data show CDR1 as DFQATT and CDR2 as SNEGSKA (reference sequence). CDR3 DNA: TGCAGTGCTAGAGATCCGGGCAGGGGTCACTACGGCTACACCTTC. Its protein product is CSARDPGRGHYGYTF.

The chain's CDR3 is CASSSRVGYEQYF. CDR3 bases: TGTGCCAGCAGCAGCCGGGTCGGCTACGAGCAGTACTTC. The rearrangement uses TRBV6-1 and TRBJ2-7; no reliable D call. This CDR3 spans 13 amino acids. Germline V gives CDR1 MNHNS, CDR2 SASEGT. The V gene lost 6 bases and the J gene lost 3 bases, with 12 bases spanning the gap.

A few counts support this clonotype. The V gene is TRBV4-1, the J gene TRBJ1-3; D call uncertain. Germline values: CDR1 MGHRA, CDR2 YSYEKL. The CDR3 spans 14 residues. Trimming took off 0 bases at V and 4 bases at J, with 7 bases between the two ends. The CDR3 DNA reads as TGCGCCAGCAGCCAAGAGAAGGCGGGAAACACCATATATTTT. It specifies CASSQEKAGNTIYF.

This chain links TRBV24-1 with TRBJ2-2; D remains ambiguous. Per germline, CDR1 KGHDR and CDR2 SFDVKD. V was pared by 2 bases and J by 6 bases, with 3 bases between. This CDR3 comprises 12 residues. The CDR3 reads CATSDYPGELFF. The CDR3 nucleotides are TGTGCCACCAGTGATTACCCCGGGGAGCTGTTTTTT.

In this sample, this clonotype turned up a few times. The J gene is TRBJ1-1, the V gene TRBV9, with TRBD1 matching 9 bases. The V gene end was trimmed by 3 bases and the J gene end by 7 bases; junction bases not matched to a gene: 4. Germline V lookup: CDR1 SGDLS, CDR2 YYNGEE. This CDR3 comprises 13 residues. DNA of the CDR3: TGTGCCAGCAGCGAGGGACAGGGAAGTGAAGCTTTCTTT. Translated, it gives CASSEGQGSEAFF.

This clonotype occurred a few times. This chain joins TRBV12-3 or TRBV12-4 and TRBJ2-7; D unresolved. The V gene lost 7 bases and the J gene lost 3 bases, with 16 bases spanning the gap. The CDR3 runs to 14 residues. The CDR3 loop is CASTSRATDYEQYF. As DNA, the CDR3 is TGTGCCAGCACCTCTCGGGCTACCGACTACGAGCAGTACTTC.

Ten or more counts support this clonotype. V gene TRBV4-3 combines with J gene TRBJ1-5; tentative D call: TRBD1 (5 bases). The V and J ends lost 0 bases and 6 bases respectively, with 12 bases between them. The length of the CDR3 is 15 residues. Germline CDR1 reads LGHNA; CDR2 reads YSLEER. Written as DNA, the CDR3 is TGCGCCAGCAGCCAAGATTGGCAGGGAGGTCAGCCCCAGCATTTT. Its protein is CASSQDWQGGQPQHF.

The chain is built from TRBV2 and TRBJ2-7; 7 bases match TRBD1. The germline gives CDR1 SNHLY, CDR2 FYNNEI. The junction had 10 bases not matched to a gene; V was cut back by 6 bases and J by 2 bases. The CDR3 consists of 15 residues. The DNA of the CDR3 is TGTGCCAGCAGCCTTGACAGGGTGGTGGCCTACGAGCAGTACTTC. Its protein product is CASSLDRVVAYEQYF.

The chain joins TRBV5-1 to TRBJ1-5; weak D call: TRBD1 (6 bases). V was shortened by 1 base and J by 5 bases, with 13 bases between the two germline ends. This CDR3 region has 15 residues. Germline CDR1 SGHRS, CDR2 YFSETQ. In nucleotides, the CDR3 is TGCGCCAGCAGCTTGTTCGGACAGTCCTATCAGCCCCAGCATTTT. Protein: CASSLFGQSYQPQHF. The full variable domain, rest sourced from reference TRBV5-1 and TRBJ1-5, is KAGVTQTPRYLIKTRGQQVTLSCSPISGHRSVSWYQQTPGQGLQFLFEYFSETQRNKGNFPGRFSGRQFSNSRSEMNVSTLELGDSALYLCASSLFGQSYQPQHFGDGTRLSIL.